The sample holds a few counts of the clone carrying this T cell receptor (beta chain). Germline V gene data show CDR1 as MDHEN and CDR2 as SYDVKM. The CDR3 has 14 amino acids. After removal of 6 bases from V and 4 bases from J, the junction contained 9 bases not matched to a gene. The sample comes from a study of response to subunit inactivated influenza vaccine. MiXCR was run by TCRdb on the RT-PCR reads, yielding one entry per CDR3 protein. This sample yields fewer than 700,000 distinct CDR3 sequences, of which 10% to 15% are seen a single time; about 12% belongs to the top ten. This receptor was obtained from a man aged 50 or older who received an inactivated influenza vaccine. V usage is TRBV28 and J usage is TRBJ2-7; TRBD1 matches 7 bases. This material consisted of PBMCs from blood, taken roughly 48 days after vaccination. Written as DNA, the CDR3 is TGTGCCAGCAGCAAAACCGGGACAGATTACGAGCAGTACTTC. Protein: CASSKTGTDYEQYF.